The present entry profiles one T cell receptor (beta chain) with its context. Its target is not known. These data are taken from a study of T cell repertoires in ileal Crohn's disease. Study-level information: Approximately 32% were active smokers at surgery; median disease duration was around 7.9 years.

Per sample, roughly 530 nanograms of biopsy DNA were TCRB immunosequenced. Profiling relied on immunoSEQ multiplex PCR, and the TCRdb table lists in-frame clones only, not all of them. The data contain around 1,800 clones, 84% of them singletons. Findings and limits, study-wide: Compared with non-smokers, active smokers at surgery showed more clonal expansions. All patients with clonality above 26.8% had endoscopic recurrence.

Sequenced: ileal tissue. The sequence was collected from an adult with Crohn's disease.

DNA for the CDR3: TGTGCCAGTCATCCGGGACAGGGGAACGAGCAGTACTTC. As protein: CASHPGQGNEQYF. The chain carries TRBV6-1 and TRBJ2-7; 10 nucleotides line up with TRBD1. V gave up 9 bases and J gave up 5 bases; unmatched junction bases: 7. This CDR3 region has 13 residues. CDR1 MNHNS and CDR2 SASEGT come from the germline V gene.